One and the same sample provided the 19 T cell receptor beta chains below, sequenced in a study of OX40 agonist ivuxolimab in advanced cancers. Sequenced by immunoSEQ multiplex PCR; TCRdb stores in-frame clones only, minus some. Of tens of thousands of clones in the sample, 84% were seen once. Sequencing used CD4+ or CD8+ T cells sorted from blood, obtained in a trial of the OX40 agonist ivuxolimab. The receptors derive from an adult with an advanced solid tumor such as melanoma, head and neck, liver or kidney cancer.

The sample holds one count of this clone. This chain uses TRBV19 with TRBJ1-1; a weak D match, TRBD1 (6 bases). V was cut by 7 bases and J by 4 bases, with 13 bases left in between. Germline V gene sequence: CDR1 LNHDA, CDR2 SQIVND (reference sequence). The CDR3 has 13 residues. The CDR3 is CASTLARGTEAFF. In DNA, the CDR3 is TGTGCCAGTACCCTTGCCAGGGGCACTGAAGCTTTCTTT.

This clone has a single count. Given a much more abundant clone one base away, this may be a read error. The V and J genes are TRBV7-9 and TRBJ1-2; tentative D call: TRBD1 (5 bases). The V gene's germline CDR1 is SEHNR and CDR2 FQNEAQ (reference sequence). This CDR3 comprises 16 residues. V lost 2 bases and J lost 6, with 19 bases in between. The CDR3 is CASSLTAGTFHHGYTF. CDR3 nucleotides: TGTGCCAGCAGCTTAACAGCAGGGACCTTCCACCATGGCTACACCTTC.

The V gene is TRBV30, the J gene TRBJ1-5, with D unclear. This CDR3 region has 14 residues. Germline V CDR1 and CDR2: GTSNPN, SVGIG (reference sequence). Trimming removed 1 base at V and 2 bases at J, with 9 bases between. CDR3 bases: TGTGCCTGGAGTGGGCCAGCGGGCAATCAGCCCCAGCATTTT. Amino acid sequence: CAWSGPAGNQPQHF.

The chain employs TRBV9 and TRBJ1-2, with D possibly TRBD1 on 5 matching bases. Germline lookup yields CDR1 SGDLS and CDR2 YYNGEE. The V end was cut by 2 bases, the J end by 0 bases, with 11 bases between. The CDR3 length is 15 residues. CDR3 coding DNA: TGTGCCAGCAGCGTCGCCGACAGTGCTAACTATGGCTACACCTTC. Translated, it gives CASSVADSANYGYTF. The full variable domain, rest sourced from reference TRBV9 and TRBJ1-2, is DSGVTQTPKHLITATGQRVTLRCSPRSGDLSVYWYQQSLDQGLQFLIQYYNGEERAKGNILERFSAQQFPDLHSELNLSSLELGDSALYFCASSVADSANYGYTFGSGTRLTVV.

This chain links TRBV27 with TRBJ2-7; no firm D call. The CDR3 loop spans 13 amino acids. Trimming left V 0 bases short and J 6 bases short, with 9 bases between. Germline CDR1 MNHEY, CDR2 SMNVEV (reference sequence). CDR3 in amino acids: CASSLSGSREQYF. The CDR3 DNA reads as TGTGCCAGCAGTTTATCTGGCAGTCGCGAGCAGTACTTC.

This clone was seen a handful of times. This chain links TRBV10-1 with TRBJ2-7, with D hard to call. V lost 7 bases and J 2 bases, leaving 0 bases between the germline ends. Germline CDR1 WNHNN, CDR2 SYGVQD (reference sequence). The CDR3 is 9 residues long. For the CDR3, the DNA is TGCGCCAGCACCTACGAGCAGTACTTC. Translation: CASTYEQYF.

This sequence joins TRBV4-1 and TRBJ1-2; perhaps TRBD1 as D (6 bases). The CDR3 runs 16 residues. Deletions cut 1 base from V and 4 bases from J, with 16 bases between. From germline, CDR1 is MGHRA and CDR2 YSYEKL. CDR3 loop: CASSQVVGGSAYGYTF. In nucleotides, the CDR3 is TGCGCCAGCAGCCAAGTCGTAGGGGGGAGTGCCTATGGCTACACCTTC.

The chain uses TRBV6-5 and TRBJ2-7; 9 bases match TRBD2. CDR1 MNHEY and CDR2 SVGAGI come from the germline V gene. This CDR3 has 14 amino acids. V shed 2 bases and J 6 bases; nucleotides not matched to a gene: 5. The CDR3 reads CASSYRGGRVEQYF. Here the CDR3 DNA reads TGTGCCAGCAGTTACCGGGGCGGGAGGGTCGAGCAGTACTTC.

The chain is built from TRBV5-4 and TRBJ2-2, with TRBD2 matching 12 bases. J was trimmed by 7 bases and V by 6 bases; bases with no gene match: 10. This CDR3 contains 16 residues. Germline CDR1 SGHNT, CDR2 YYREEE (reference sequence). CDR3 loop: CASTHGTSGSDGELFF. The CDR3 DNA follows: TGTGCCAGCACCCACGGGACTAGCGGGTCAGACGGGGAGCTGTTTTTT.

The DNA of the CDR3 is TGTGCCAGCAGAATTCCGGGGTACGAGCAGTACTTC. This gives the protein CASRIPGYEQYF. The J gene is TRBJ2-7, the V gene TRBV28, with D perhaps matching TRBD2 (5 bases). Germline V lookup: CDR1 MDHEN, CDR2 SYDVKM. V lost 6 bases, J lost 4 bases, and 10 bases lay in between. This CDR3 spans 12 amino acids.

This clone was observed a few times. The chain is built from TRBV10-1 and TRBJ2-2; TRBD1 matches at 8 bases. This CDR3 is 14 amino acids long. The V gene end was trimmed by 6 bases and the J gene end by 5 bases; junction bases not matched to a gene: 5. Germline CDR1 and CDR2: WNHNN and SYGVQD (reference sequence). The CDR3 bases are TGCGCCAGCAGGGACAGGGTTGATACCGGGGAGCTGTTTTTT. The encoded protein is CASRDRVDTGELFF.

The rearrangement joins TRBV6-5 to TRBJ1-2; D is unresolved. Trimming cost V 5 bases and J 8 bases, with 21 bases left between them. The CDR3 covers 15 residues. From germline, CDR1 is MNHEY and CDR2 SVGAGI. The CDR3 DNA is TGTGCCAGCAGTAACCCCGGTCCCCGACTTCGCGGCTACACCTTC. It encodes CASSNPGPRLRGYTF.

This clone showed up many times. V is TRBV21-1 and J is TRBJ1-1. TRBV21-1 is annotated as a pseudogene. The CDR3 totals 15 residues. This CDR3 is CASSKVGGGESEAFF. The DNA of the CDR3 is TGTGCCAGCAGCAAAGTTGGAGGAGGGGAGTCTGAAGCTTTCTTT.

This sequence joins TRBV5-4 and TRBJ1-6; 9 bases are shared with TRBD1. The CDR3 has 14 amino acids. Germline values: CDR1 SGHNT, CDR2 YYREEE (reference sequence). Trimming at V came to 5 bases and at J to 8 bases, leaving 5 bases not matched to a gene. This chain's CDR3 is CASSPGTGYSPLHF. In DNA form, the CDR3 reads TGTGCCAGCAGTCCCGGGACAGGGTATTCACCCCTCCACTTT.

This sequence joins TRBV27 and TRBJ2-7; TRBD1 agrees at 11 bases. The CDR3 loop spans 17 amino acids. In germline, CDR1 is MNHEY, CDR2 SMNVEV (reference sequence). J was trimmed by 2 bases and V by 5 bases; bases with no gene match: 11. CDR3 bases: TGTGCCAGCAGTCCCGGGACCGGGACAGGGGGTACCTACGAGCAGTACTTC. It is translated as CASSPGTGTGGTYEQYF.

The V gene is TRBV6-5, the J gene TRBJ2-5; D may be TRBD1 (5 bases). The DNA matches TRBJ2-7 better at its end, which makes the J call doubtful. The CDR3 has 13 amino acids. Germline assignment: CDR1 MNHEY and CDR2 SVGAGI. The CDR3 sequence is CASSYSGRNEQYF. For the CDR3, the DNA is TGTGCCAGCAGTTACTCGGGGCGCAACGAGCAGTACTTC.

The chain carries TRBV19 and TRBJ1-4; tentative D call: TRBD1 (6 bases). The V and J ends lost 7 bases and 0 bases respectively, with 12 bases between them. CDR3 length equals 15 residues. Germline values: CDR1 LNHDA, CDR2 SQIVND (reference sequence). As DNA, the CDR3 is TGTGCCAGTAAGAAGGGGGAGGCAACTAATGAAAAACTGTTTTTT. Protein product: CASKKGEATNEKLFF.

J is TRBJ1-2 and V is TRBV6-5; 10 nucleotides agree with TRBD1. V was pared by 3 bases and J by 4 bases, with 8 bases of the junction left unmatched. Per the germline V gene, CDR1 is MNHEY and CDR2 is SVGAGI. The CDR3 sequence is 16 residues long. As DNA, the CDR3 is TGTGCCAGCAGTTATGGGACAGGGGCAACCCTCTATGGCTACACCTTC. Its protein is CASSYGTGATLYGYTF.

CDR3 nucleotide sequence: TGTGCCAGCAGTGAGCCAGGGGATTCACCCCTCCACTTT. The encoded protein is CASSEPGDSPLHF. The V call is TRBV2, the J call TRBJ1-6, with TRBD1 as a possible D gene (6 bases). CDR3 length: 13 residues. Per the germline V gene, CDR1 is SNHLY and CDR2 is FYNNEI. Trimming cost V 3 bases and J 8 bases, with 8 bases left between them.